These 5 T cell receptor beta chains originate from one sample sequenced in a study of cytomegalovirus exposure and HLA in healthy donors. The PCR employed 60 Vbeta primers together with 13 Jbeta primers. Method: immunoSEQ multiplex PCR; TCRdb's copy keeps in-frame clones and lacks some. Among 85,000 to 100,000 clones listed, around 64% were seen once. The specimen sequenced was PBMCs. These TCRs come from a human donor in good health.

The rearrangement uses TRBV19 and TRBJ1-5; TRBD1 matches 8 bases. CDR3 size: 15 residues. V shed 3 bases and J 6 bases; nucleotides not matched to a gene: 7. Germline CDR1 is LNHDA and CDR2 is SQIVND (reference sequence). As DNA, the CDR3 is TGTGCCAGTAGTATGGGGCAGGGGGCGAGTCAGCCCCAGCATTTT. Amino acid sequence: CASSMGQGASQPQHF.

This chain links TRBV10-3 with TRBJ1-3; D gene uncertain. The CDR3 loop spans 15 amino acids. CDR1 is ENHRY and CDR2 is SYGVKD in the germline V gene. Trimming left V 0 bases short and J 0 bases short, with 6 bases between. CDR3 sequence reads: CAISESLISGNTIYF. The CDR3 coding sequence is TGTGCCATCAGTGAGTCGTTAATCTCTGGAAACACCATATATTTT.

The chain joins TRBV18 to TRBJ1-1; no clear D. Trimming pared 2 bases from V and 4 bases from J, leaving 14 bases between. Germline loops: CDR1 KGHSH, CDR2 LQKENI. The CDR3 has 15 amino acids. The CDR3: CASSPGLTMGTEAFF. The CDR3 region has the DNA TGTGCCAGCTCACCAGGGCTGACGATGGGCACTGAAGCTTTCTTT.

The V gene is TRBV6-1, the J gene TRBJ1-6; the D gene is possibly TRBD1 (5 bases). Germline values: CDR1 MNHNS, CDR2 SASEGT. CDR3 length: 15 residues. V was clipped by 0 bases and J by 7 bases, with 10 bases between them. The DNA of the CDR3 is TGTGCCAGCAGTGAAGCGCTTCGGGGGAATTCACCCCTCCACTTT. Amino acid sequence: CASSEALRGNSPLHF.

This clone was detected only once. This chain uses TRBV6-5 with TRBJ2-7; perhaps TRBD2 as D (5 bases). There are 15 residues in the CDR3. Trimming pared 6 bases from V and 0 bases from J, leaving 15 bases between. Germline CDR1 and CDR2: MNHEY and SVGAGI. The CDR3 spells CASRRRDGSSYEQYF. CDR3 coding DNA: TGTGCCAGCAGACGTAGGGATGGGAGCTCCTACGAGCAGTACTTC.